The 15 T cell receptor beta chains listed next were all sequenced from one sample in a study of T cell responses to AZD1222 COVID-19 vaccine. Produced via immunoSEQ multiplex PCR; TCRdb's table is partial and in-frame only. The data contain 110,000 or so clones, 70% to 90% of them singletons. The sample was peripheral blood, taken on day 0 of AZD1222 vaccination. The receptors derive from an adult in good health.

The rearrangement uses TRBV5-4 and TRBJ2-2; the match to TRBD2 covers 9 bases. Trimming removed 7 bases from V and 9 bases from J; junction bases left unmatched: 7. The CDR3 has 13 amino acids. Germline CDR1 reads SGHNT; CDR2 reads YYREEE (reference sequence). DNA of the CDR3: TGTGCCAGCCGGCGGGGGGGTTCGCGGGAGCTGTTTTTT. Its protein is CASRRGGSRELFF.

The gene calls are TRBV5-1 and TRBJ1-1, with TRBD1 matching over 7 bases. V was pared by 5 bases and J by 0 bases, with 7 bases of the junction left unmatched. Germline values: CDR1 SGHRS, CDR2 YFSETQ. This CDR3 is built from 15 residues. CDR3 in DNA: TGCGCCAGCAGTCCTGGACAGGCAATGAACACTGAAGCTTTCTTT. It is translated as CASSPGQAMNTEAFF. The full variable domain, completed using reference TRBV5-1 and TRBJ1-1, is KAGVTQTPRYLIKTRGQQVTLSCSPISGHRSVSWYQQTPGQGLQFLFEYFSETQRNKGNFPGRFSGRQFSNSRSEMNVSTLELGDSALYLCASSPGQAMNTEAFFGQGTRLTVV.

This clone was detected many times. The J gene is TRBJ1-6, the V gene TRBV19; D unresolved. The V end was cut by 1 base, the J end by 9 bases, with 7 bases between. The CDR3 contains 13 residues. The germline CDR1 and CDR2 sequences are LNHDA and SQIVND (reference sequence). DNA of the CDR3: TGTGCCAGTAGTATAGCTGCGAGTTCACCCCTCCACTTT. It is translated as CASSIAASSPLHF.

In its sample, this clone was seen a few times. This chain connects TRBV4-1 to TRBJ1-2; D unclear. The germline V gene has CDR1 MGHRA and CDR2 YSYEKL. V lost 2 bases to trimming and J lost 0 bases, with 13 bases between them. The CDR3 has 16 amino acids. CDR3 bases: TGCGCCAGCAGCCAAACGAACAGCGATTCTAACTATGGCTACACCTTC. This sequence encodes CASSQTNSDSNYGYTF.

The rearrangement links TRBV4-3 to TRBJ2-6, with D perhaps matching TRBD2 (7 bases). Germline lookup yields CDR1 LGHNA and CDR2 YSLEER. The CDR3 spans 18 residues. The V end was cut by 0 bases, the J end by 2 bases, with 14 bases between. The CDR3 nucleotides read TGCGCCAGCAGCCAAGATCAGTCGGGGGGCGCTGGGGCCAACGTCCTGACTTTC. Amino acid sequence: CASSQDQSGGAGANVLTF.

The chain recombines TRBV12-5 with TRBJ2-5, with D perhaps TRBD1 (7 bases). This CDR3 has 13 residues. V lost 1 base and J lost 7, with 10 bases in between. The germline gives CDR1 LGHNT, CDR2 FRNRAP. CDR3 in amino acids: CASGLGQGGTQYF. The CDR3 bases are TGTGCTAGTGGTTTGGGACAGGGAGGGACCCAGTACTTC.

The chain links TRBV5-4 to TRBJ2-5, with a weak D call TRBD2 (6 bases). The CDR3 length is 16 residues. The V end was cut by 1 base, the J end by 5 bases, with 18 bases between. CDR1 and CDR2 from the germline V gene are SGHNT and YYREEE (reference sequence). For the CDR3, the DNA is TGTGCCAGCAGCTTGTCAGGCGGGACCGGCAGGGAGACCCAGTACTTC. Translating it yields CASSLSGGTGRETQYF. Supplemented by reference TRBV5-4 and TRBJ2-5, the full variable domain reads ETGVTQSPTHLIKTRGQQVTLRCSSQSGHNTVSWYQQALGQGPQFIFQYYREEENGRGNFPPRFSGLQFPNYSSELNVNALELDDSALYLCASSLSGGTGRETQYFGPGTRLLVL.

The genes are TRBV10-3 and TRBJ2-1, with 9 bases identical to TRBD2. The length of the CDR3 is 14 residues. CDR1 is ENHRY and CDR2 is SYGVKD in the germline V gene. The ends lost 5 bases at V and 5 bases at J; junction bases unmatched: 4. The CDR3 protein is CAISPSGENNEQFF. The CDR3, as DNA: TGTGCCATCAGTCCTAGCGGGGAGAACAATGAGCAGTTCTTC.

The chain joins TRBV13 to TRBJ2-3; 12 bases agree with TRBD2. This CDR3 has 15 residues. V shed 3 bases and J 8 bases; nucleotides not matched to a gene: 6. The germline V gene has CDR1 PRHDT and CDR2 FYEKMQ (reference sequence). The CDR3 region has the DNA TGTGCCAGCAGCTTTCCGCTAGCGGGAGGGGGTACGCAGTATTTT. This encodes CASSFPLAGGGTQYF.

The chain links TRBV6-6 to TRBJ1-2; D may be TRBD1 (6 bases). Trimming took off 5 bases at V and 3 bases at J, with 13 bases between the two ends. The CDR3 loop spans 14 amino acids. The germline V gene has CDR1 MNHNY and CDR2 SVGAGI (reference sequence). This CDR3 is CASSPEGGYYGYTF. The CDR3 bases are TGTGCCAGCAGTCCCGAGGGGGGCTACTATGGCTACACCTTC.

The rearrangement joins TRBV6-5 to TRBJ1-6, with 11 bases lining up with TRBD1. The CDR3 loop spans 15 amino acids. Unmatched junction bases numbered 4, after V lost 2 bases and J lost 10 bases. CDR1 MNHEY and CDR2 SVGAGI come from the germline V gene. The CDR3 reads CASSYSRTGGSPLHF. CDR3 coding DNA: TGTGCCAGCAGTTACAGTAGGACAGGGGGCTCACCCCTCCACTTT.

The chain carries TRBV7-9 and TRBJ2-7; TRBD1 agrees at 9 bases. Looked up from germline, CDR1 is SEHNR and CDR2 is FQNEAQ (reference sequence). CDR3 length equals 14 residues. Germline trimming cut 4 bases from V and 3 bases from J; bases unmatched to any gene: 4. The CDR3 coding sequence is TGTGCCAGCAGCTGGGGACAGGGAAGCTACGAGCAGTACTTC. This sequence encodes CASSWGQGSYEQYF. The full variable domain, its missing parts supplied by reference TRBV7-9 and TRBJ2-7, is DTGVSQNPRHKITKRGQNVTFRCDPISEHNRLYWYRQTLGQGPEFLTYFQNEAQLEKSRLLSDRFSAERPKGSFSTLEIQRTEQGDSAMYLCASSWGQGSYEQYFGPGTRLTVT.

This sequence joins TRBV6-5 and TRBJ1-2; D is unclear. This CDR3 has 13 amino acids. CDR1 MNHEY and CDR2 SVGAGI come from the germline V gene. Trimming removed 1 base from V and 5 bases from J, with 8 bases in between. The CDR3 sequence is CASSYLGPYGYTF. As DNA, the CDR3 is TGTGCCAGCAGTTACTTAGGGCCGTATGGCTACACCTTC.

The chain carries TRBV3-1 (or the pseudogene TRBV3-2) and TRBJ2-7; a possible D gene is TRBD2 (6 bases). The CDR3 totals 14 residues. V lost 4 bases and J lost 3, with 13 bases in between. The germline gives CDR1 LGHDT, CDR2 YNNKEL (reference sequence). The CDR3 DNA follows: TGTGCCAGCAGCCCGGAGGGTGGTTACTACGAGCAGTACTTC. Its translation: CASSPEGGYYEQYF.

The rearrangement uses TRBV7-3 and TRBJ2-3; D is undetermined. The CDR3 covers 14 residues. Germline V gives CDR1 SGHTA, CDR2 FQGTGA. The ends were cut back, 3 bases at V and 0 bases at J, with 7 bases in the middle. The CDR3 sequence is CASSFGSSTDTQYF. In DNA, the CDR3 is TGTGCCAGCAGCTTCGGCAGTAGCACAGATACGCAGTATTTT.